This T cell receptor (beta chain) derives from a study of T cell responses to AZD1222 COVID-19 vaccine. Broader study findings: Reports say nearly half of spike-specific TCRs go after unmutated variant regions. Without day 14 samples, only post-peak T cell repertoires were studied. Mostly white British, mostly female donors; authors suggested clonal diversity may be underestimated.

This CDR3 has 13 amino acids. Germline CDR1 is MNHEY and CDR2 is SMNVEV (reference sequence). V shed 4 bases and J 5 bases; nucleotides not matched to a gene: 2. Turning to this clone: Its antigen is unknown.

Generated by immunoSEQ multiplex PCR, the TCRdb table keeps only in-frame clones and is missing some. The sample holds 69,000 or so clones, about 85% seen once. The rearrangement uses TRBV27 and TRBJ1-1, with 9 bases aligning to TRBD1. The material was peripheral blood, obtained 28 days after the second AZD1222 dose. The sequence came from an adult who received the AZD1222 COVID-19 vaccine. The CDR3 DNA reads as TGTGCCAGCAGTTCGACAGGGGGAACTGAAGCTTTCTTT. Amino acids: CASSSTGGTEAFF.